This TCR beta chain was sequenced in a study of CD8+ T cells in alopecia areata. Study-wide results and limits: Higher clonality and more expanded CD8+ clones appeared in lesional than normal scalp. Resident alphabeta T cells of normal skin are also sequenced in scalp samples. Relative to mice, TCR sharing across patients was less clear, a difference possibly HLA-related.

Patients with alopecia areata provided lesional scalp punch biopsies as well as peripheral blood. cDNA reverse transcribed from extracted RNA served as the sequencing template. TCRdb's table, derived via immunoSEQ multiplex PCR, lists solely in-frame clones and lacks some. The sample holds 30,000 to 40,000 clones, 65% to 80% seen once. As regards this clone: Its antigen is unknown.

The sequencing sample was made of NKG2D-low CD8+ T cells sorted from blood. The sequence came from a human donor with alopecia areata.

CDR3 DNA sequence: TGCGCCAGCAGCCTTGGGCAGTCTTCTGAGCAGTTCTTC. Translated: CASSLGQSSEQFF. The rearrangement links TRBV4-1 to TRBJ2-1; no clear D gene. Germline-derived CDR1 and CDR2 are MGHRA and YSYEKL. The CDR3 totals 13 residues. The germline V and J ends were trimmed by 4 bases and 9 bases, with 13 bases remaining between them.